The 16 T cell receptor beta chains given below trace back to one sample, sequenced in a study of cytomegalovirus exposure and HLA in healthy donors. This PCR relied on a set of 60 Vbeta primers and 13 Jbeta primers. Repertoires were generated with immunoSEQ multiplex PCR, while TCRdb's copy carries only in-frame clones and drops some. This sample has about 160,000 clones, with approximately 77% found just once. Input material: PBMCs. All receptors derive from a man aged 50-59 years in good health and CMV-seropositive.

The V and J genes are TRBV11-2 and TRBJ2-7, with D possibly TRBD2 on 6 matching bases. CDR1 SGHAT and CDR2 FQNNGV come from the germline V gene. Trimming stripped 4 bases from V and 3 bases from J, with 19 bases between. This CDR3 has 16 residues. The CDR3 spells CASSSLPARRDYEQYF. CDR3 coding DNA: TGTGCCAGCAGCTCCCTCCCCGCCAGGCGGGACTACGAGCAGTACTTC. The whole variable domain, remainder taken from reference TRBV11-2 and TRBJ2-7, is EAGVAQSPRYKIIEKRQSVAFWCNPISGHATLYWYQQILGQGPKLLIQFQNNGVVDDSQLPKDRFSAERLKGVDSTLKIQPAKLEDSAVYLCASSSLPARRDYEQYFGPGTRLTVT.

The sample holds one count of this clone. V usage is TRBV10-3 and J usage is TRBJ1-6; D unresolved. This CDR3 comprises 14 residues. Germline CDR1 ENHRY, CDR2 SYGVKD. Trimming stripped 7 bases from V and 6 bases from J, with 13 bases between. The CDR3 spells CAITDLGGNSPLHF. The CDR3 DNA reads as TGTGCCATCACAGACCTAGGTGGTAATTCACCCCTCCACTTT.

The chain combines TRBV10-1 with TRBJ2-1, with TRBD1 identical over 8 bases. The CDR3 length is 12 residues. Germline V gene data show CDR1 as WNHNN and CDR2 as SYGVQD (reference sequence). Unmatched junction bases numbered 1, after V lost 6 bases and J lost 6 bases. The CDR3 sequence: CASRGQGNEQFF. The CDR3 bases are TGCGCCAGCAGAGGACAGGGCAATGAGCAGTTCTTC.

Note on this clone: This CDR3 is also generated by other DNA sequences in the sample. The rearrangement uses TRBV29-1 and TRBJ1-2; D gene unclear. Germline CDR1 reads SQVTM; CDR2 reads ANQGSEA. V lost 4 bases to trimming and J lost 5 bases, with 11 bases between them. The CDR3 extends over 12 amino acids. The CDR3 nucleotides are TGCAGCGTTGGCGGCAGTAATTATGGCTACACCTTC. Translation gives CSVGGSNYGYTF.

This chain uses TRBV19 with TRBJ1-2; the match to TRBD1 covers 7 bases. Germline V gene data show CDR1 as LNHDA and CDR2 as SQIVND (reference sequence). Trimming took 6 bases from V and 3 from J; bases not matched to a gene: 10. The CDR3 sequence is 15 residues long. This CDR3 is CASRPSGTVYYGYTF. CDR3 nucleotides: TGTGCCAGTAGACCCTCGGGGACAGTCTACTATGGCTACACCTTC.

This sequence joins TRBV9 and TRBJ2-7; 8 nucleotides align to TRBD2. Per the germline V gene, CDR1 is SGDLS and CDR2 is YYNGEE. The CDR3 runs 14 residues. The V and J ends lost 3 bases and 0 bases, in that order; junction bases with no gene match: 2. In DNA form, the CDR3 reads TGTGCCAGCAGCGACAGCGGGAGCTCCTACGAGCAGTACTTC. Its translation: CASSDSGSSYEQYF.

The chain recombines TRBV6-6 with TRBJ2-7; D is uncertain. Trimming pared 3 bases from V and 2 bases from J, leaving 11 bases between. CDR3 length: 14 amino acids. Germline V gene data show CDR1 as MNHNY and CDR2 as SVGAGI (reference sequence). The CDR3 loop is CASSYQALTYEQYF. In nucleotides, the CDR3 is TGTGCCAGCAGTTATCAGGCCCTAACCTACGAGCAGTACTTC.

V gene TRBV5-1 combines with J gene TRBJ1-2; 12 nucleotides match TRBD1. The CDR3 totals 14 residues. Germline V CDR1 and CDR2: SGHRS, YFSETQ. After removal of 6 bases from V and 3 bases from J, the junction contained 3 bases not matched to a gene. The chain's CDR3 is CASTGQGADYGYTF. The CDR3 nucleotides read TGCGCCAGCACGGGACAGGGGGCGGACTATGGCTACACCTTC.

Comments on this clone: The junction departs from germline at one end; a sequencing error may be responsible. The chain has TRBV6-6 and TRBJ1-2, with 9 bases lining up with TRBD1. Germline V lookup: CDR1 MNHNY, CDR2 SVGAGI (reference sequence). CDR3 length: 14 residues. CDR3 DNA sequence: TGTGCCAGCAGTTACGGACAGGGGAACTATGGCTGCACCTTC. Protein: CASSYGQGNYGCTF.

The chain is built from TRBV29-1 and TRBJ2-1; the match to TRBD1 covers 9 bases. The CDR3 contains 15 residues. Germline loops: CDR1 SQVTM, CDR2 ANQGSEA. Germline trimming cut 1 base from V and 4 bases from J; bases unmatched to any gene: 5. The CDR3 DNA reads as TGCAGCGTTGAAGCGCTGGGACAGGGATACAATGAGCAGTTCTTC. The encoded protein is CSVEALGQGYNEQFF.

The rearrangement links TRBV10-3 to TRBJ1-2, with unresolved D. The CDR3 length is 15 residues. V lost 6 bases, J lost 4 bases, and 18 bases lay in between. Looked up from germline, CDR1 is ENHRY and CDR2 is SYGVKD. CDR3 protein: CAISVGAVETYGYTF. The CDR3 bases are TGTGCCATCAGCGTGGGAGCAGTAGAAACCTATGGCTACACCTTC.

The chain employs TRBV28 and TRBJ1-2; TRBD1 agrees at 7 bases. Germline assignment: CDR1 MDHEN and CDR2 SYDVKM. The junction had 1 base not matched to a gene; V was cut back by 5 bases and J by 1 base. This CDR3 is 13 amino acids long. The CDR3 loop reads CASSNRGNYGYTF. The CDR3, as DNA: TGTGCCAGCAGTAACAGGGGTAACTATGGCTACACCTTC.

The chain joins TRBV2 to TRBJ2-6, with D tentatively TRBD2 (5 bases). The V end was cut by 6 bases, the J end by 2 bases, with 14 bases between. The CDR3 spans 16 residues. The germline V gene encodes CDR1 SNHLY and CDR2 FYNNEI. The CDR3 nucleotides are TGTGCCAGCAGCGGGATCGGAGCAACTGGGGCCAACGTCCTGACTTTC. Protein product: CASSGIGATGANVLTF.

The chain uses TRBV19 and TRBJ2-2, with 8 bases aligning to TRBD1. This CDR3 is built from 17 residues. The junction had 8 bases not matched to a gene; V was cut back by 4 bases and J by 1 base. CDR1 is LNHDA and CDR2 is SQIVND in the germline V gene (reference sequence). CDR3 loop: CASSKYQGAWNTGELFF. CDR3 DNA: TGTGCCAGTAGTAAATACCAGGGGGCATGGAACACCGGGGAGCTGTTTTTT.

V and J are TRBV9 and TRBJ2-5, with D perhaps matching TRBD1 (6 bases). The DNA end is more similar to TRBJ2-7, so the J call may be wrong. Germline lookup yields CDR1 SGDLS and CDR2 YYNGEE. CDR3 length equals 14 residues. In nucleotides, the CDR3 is TGTGCCAGCAGCTCAGGCGGCAGGGGCCACGAGCAGTACTTC. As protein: CASSSGGRGHEQYF.

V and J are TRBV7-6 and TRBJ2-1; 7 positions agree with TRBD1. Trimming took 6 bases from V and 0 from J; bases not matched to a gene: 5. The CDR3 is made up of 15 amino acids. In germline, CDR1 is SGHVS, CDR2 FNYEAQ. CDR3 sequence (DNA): TGTGCCAGCAGTTTGGGGACAGCCTCCTACAATGAGCAGTTCTTC. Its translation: CASSLGTASYNEQFF.